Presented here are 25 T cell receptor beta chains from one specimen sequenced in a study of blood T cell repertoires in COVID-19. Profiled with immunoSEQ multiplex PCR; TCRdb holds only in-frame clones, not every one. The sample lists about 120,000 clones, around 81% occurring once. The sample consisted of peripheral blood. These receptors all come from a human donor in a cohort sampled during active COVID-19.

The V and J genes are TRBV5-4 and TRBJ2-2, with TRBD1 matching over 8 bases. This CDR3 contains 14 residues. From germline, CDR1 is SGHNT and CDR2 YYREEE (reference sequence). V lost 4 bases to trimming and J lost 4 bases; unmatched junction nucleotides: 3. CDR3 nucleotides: TGTGCCAGCAGCCCCCAGGGGGCCACCGGGGAGCTGTTTTTT. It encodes CASSPQGATGELFF.

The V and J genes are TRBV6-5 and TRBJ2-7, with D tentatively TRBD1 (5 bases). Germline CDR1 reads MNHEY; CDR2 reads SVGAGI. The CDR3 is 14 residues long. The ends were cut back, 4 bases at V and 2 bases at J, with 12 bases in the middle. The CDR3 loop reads CASSWAGIPYEQYF. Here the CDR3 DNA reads TGTGCCAGCAGTTGGGCAGGGATACCCTACGAGCAGTACTTC.

CDR3 DNA sequence: TGTGCCAGCAGTTACTCGGGAGCGGGCGGTGAGACCCAGTACTTC. It yields the protein CASSYSGAGGETQYF. The genes are TRBV6-5 and TRBJ2-5; possible D gene TRBD2, 6 bases. Trimming shortened V by 0 bases and J by 5 bases, and 13 bases separated the two germline ends. CDR3 length: 15 amino acids. The germline gives CDR1 MNHEY, CDR2 SVGAGI.

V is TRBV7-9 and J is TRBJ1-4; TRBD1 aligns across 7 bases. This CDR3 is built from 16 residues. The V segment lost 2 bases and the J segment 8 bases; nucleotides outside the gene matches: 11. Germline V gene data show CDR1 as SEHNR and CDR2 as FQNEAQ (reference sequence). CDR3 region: CASSLLGQGVGEKLFF. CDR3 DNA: TGTGCCAGCAGCTTACTGGGGCAGGGGGTAGGCGAAAAACTGTTTTTT.

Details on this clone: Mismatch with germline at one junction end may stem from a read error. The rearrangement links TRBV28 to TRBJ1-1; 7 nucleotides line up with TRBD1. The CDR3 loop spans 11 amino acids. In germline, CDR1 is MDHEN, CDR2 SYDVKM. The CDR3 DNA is TGTGCCAGCAGAAACCTACAGGGGTCGGACTTT. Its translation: CASRNLQGSDF.

The CDR3 here is CASSLAPSGPDTQYF. CDR3 sequence (DNA): TGTGCCAGCAGCTTAGCGCCAAGTGGCCCAGATACGCAGTATTTT. This chain connects TRBV7-2 to TRBJ2-3; D unclear. CDR1 is SGHTA and CDR2 is FQGNSA in the germline V gene. This CDR3 region has 15 residues. Trimming removed 0 bases at V and 4 bases at J, with 11 bases between.

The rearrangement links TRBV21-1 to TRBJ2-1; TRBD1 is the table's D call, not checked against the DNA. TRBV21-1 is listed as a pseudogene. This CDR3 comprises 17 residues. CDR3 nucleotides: TGTGCCAGCAGCAAACACTCGACAGGGAGCTCCTACAATGAGCAGTTCTTC. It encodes CASSKHSTGSSYNEQFF.

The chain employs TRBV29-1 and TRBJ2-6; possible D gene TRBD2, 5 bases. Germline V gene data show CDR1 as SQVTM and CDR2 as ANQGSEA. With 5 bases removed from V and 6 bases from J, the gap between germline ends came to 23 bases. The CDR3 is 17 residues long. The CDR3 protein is CSVRRGLHTKSANVLTF. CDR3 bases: TGCAGCGTTCGTAGAGGACTGCATACAAAGTCGGCCAACGTCCTGACTTTC. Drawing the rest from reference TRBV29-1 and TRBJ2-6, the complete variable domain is SAVISQKPSRDICQRGTSLTIQCQVDSQVTMMFWYRQQPGQSLTLIATANQGSEATYESGFVIDKFPISRPNLTFSTLTVSNMSPEDSSIYLCSVRRGLHTKSANVLTFGAGSRLTVL.

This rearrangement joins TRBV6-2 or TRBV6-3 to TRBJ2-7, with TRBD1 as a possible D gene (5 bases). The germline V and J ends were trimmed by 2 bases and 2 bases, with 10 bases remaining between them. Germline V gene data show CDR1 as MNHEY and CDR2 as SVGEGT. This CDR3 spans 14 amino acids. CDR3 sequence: CASSYDSPTYEQYF. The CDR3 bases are TGTGCCAGCAGTTACGACAGTCCAACCTACGAGCAGTACTTC.

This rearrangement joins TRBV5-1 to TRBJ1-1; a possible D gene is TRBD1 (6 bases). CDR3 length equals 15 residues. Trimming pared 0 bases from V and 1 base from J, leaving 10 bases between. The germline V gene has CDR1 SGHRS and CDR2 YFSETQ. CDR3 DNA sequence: TGCGCCAGCAGCTTGGCAGGGGCGAGGAACACTGAAGCTTTCTTT. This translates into CASSLAGARNTEAFF.

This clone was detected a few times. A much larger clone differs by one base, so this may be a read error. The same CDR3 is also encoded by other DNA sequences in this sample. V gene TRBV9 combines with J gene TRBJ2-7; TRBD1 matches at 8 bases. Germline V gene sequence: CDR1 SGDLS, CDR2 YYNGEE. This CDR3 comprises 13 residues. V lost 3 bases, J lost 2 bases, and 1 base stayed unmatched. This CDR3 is CASSAQGAYEQYF. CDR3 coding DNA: TGTGCCAGCAGCGCACAGGGGGCCTACGAGCAGTACTTC.

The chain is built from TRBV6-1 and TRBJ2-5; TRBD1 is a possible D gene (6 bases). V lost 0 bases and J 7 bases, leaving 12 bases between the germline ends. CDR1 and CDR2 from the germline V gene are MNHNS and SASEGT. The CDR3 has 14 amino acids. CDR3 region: CASSEAGAEGTQYF. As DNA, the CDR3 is TGTGCCAGCAGTGAAGCGGGGGCAGAAGGGACCCAGTACTTC.

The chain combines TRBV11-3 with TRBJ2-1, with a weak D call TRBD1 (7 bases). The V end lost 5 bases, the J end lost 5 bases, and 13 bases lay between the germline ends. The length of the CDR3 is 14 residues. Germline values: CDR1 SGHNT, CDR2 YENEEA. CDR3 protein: CASSGGGRHNEQFF. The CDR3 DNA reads TGTGCCAGCAGCGGAGGGGGCCGTCACAATGAGCAGTTCTTC.

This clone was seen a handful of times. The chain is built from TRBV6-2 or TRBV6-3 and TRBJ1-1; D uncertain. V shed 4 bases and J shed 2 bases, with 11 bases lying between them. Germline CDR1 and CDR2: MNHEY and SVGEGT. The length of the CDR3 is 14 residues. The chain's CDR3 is CASSWQVLNTEAFF. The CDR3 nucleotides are TGTGCCAGCAGTTGGCAGGTATTAAACACTGAAGCTTTCTTT.

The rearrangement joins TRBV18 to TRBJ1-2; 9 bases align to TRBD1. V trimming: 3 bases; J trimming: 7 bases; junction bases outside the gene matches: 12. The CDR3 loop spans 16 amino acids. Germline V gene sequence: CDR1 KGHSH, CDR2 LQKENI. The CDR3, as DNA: TGTGCCAGCTCACCCAACCCTCCGGGACAGGGCCTTGGCTACACCTTC. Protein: CASSPNPPGQGLGYTF.

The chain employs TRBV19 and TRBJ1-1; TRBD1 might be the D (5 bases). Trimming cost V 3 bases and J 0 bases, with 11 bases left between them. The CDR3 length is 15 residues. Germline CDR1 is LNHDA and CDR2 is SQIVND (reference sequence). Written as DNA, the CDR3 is TGTGCCAGTAGTATCGACGGACAAATGAACACTGAAGCTTTCTTT. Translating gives CASSIDGQMNTEAFF.

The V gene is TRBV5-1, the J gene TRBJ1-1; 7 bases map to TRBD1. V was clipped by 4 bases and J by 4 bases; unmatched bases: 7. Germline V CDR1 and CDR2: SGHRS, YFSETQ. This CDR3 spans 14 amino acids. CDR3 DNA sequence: TGCGCCAGCAGCGCTTCGTCAGGGGGCACTGAAGCTTTCTTT. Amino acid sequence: CASSASSGGTEAFF.

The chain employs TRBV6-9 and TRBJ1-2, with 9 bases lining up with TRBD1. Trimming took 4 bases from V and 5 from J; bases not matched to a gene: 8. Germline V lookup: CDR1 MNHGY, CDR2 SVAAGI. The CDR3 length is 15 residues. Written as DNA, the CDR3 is TGTGCCAGCAGTTCAAGGACAGGGGAGCGGTATGGCTACACCTTC. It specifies CASSSRTGERYGYTF.

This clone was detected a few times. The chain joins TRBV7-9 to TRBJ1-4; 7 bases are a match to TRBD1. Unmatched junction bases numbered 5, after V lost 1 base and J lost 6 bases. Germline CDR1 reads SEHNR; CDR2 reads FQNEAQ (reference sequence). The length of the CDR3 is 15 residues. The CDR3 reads CASSLGQGGYEKLFF. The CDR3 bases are TGTGCCAGCAGCTTAGGACAGGGAGGTTATGAAAAACTGTTTTTT.

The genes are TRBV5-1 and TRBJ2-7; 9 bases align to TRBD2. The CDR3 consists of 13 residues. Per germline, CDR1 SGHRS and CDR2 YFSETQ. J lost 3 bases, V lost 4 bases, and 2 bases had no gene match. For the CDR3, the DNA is TGCGCCAGCAGCCCTAGCGGGAACTACGAGCAGTACTTC. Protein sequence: CASSPSGNYEQYF.

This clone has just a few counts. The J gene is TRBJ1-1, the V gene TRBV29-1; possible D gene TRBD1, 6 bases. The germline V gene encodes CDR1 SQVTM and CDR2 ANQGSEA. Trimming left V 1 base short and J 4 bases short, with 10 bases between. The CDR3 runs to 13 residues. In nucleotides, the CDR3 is TGCAGCGTTGAAGCCGGACAGACCACTGAAGCTTTCTTT. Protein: CSVEAGQTTEAFF. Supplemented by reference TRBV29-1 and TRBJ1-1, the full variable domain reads SAVISQKPSRDICQRGTSLTIQCQVDSQVTMMFWYRQQPGQSLTLIATANQGSEATYESGFVIDKFPISRPNLTFSTLTVSNMSPEDSSIYLCSVEAGQTTEAFFGQGTRLTVV.

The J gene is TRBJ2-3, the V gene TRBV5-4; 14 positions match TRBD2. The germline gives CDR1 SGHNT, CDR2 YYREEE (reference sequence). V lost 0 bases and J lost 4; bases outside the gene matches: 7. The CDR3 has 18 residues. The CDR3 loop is CASSLEGLAGVGADTQYF. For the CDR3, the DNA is TGTGCCAGCAGCTTGGAGGGACTAGCGGGAGTAGGCGCAGATACGCAGTATTTT.

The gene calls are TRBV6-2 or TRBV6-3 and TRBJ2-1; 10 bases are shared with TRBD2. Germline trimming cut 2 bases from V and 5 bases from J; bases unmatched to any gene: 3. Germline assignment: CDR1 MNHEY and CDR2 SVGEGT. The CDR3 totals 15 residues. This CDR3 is CASSYVLAGHNEQFF. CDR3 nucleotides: TGTGCCAGCAGTTACGTACTAGCGGGACACAATGAGCAGTTCTTC.

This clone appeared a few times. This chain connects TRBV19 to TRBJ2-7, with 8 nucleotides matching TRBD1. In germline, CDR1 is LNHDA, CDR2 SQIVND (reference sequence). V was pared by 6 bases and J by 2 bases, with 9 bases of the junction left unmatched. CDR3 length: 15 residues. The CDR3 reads CASSLAGQGPYEQYF. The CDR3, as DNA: TGTGCCAGTAGCTTAGCCGGACAGGGCCCCTACGAGCAGTACTTC.

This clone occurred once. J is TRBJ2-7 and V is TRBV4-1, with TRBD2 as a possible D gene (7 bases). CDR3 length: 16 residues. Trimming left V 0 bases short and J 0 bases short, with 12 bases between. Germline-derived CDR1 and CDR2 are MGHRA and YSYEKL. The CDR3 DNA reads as TGCGCCAGCAGCCAAGAGGGGCGGGGGCCCTCCTACGAGCAGTACTTC. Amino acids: CASSQEGRGPSYEQYF.